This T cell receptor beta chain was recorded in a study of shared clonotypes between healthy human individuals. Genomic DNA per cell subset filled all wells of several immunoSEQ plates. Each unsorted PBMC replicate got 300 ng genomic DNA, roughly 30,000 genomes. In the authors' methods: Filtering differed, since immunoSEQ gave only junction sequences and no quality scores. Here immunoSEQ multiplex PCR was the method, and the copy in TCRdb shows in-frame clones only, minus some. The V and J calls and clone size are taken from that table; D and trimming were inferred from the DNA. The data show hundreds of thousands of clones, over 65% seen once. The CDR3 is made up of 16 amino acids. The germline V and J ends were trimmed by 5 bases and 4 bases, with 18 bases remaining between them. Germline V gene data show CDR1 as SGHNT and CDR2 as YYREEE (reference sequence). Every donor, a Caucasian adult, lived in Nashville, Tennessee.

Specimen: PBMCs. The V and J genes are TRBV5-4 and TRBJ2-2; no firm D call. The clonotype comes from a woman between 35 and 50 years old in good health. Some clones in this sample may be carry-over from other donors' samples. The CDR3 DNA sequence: TGTGCCAGCAGTCACCGACTGACGCGAGGCACCGGGGAGCTGTTTTTT. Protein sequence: CASSHRLTRGTGELFF.